The clone carrying this T cell receptor beta chain occurred many times. What it binds is unknown. One entry per CDR3 protein, called by TCRdb with MiXCR from the RACE reads. The sample lists about 82,000 distinct CDR3 sequences, 13% occurring once. Time point of the sample: patch test 3, about 24 weeks after DPC sensitization. The sample's treatment: therapeutic diphenylcyclopropenone sensitization with weekly scalp DPC. The data were taken from a study of human T cells and chemical hapten exposure. Findings of the study overall: Donors in the study had alopecia, meaning their immune response may differ from healthy people's.

The specimen was whole blood, collected in connection with sensitization to the hapten diphenylcyclopropenone (DPC). This TCR came from a woman aged 45-60 years with alopecia areata. Some clones in this sample may be carry-over from other donors' samples.

The DNA of the CDR3 is TGTGCCAGCAGCTTAGTGCGGGGTGACTTCAATGAGCAGTTCTTC. It specifies CASSLVRGDFNEQFF. The chain joins TRBV11-2 to TRBJ2-1; D might be TRBD2 (6 bases). Per germline, CDR1 SGHAT and CDR2 FQNNGV. The CDR3 runs to 15 residues. Trimming took off 1 base at V and 6 bases at J, with 13 bases between the two ends.